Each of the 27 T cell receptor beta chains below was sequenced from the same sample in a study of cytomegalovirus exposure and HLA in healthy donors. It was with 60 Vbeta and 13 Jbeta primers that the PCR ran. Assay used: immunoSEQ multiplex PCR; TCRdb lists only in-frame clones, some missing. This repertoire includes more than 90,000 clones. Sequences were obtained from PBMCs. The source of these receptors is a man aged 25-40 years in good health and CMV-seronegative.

CDR3 nucleotide sequence: TGTGCCAGCAGTCCACGGACAGGGAATAATTCACCCCTCCACTTT. Protein sequence: CASSPRTGNNSPLHF. The V call is TRBV6-5, the J call TRBJ1-6; 8 bases match TRBD1. Germline V gene lookup returns CDR1 MNHEY and CDR2 SVGAGI. The ends lost 5 bases at V and 5 bases at J; junction bases unmatched: 5. The CDR3 contains 15 residues.

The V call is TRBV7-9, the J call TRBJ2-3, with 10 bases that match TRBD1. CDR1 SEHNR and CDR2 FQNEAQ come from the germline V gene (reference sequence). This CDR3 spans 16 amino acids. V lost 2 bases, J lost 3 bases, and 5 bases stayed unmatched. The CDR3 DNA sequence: TGTGCCAGCAGCTTAACGACAGGGGGCAAGACAGATACGCAGTATTTT. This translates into CASSLTTGGKTDTQYF.

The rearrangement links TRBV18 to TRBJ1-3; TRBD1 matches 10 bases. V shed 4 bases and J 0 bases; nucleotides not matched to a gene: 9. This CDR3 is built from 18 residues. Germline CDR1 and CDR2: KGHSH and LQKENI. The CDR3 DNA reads TGTGCCAGCTCACAACTGCCGGGACAGGGGAACTCTGGAAACACCATATATTTT. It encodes CASSQLPGQGNSGNTIYF.

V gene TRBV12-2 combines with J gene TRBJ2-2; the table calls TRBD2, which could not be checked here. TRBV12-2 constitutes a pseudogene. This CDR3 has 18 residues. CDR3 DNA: TGTGCAAGTCGCCTAGGAGGACTAGCGGGGGTTCAGGCCGGGGAGCTGTTTTTT. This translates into CASRLGGLAGVQAGELFF.

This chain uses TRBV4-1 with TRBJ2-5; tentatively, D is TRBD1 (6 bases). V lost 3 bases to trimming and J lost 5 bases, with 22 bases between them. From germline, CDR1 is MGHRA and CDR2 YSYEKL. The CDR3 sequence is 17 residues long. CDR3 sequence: CASSHTTGTRARETQYF. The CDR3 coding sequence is TGCGCCAGCAGCCACACCACCGGGACACGGGCTCGTGAGACCCAGTACTTC.

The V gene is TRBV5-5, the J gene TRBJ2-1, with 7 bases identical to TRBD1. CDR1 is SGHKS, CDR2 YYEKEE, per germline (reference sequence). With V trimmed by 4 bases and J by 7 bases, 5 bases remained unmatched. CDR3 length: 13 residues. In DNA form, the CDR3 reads TGTGCCAGCAGCCGCGACAGGGTGAATGAGCAGTTCTTC. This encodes CASSRDRVNEQFF.

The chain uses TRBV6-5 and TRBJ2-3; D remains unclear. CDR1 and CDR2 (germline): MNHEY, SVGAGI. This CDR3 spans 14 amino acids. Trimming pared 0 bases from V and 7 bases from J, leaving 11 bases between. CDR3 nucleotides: TGTGCCAGCAGTTACTCGATGAGGCGAAATACGCAGTATTTT. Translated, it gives CASSYSMRRNTQYF.

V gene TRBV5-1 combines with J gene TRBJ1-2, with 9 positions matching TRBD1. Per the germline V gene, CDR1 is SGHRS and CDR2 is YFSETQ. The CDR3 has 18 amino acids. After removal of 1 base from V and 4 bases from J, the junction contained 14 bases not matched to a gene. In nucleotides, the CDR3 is TGCGCCAGCAGCTTGATTCGGGACAGGGCAGAGAGAGGCTATGGCTACACCTTC. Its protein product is CASSLIRDRAERGYGYTF.

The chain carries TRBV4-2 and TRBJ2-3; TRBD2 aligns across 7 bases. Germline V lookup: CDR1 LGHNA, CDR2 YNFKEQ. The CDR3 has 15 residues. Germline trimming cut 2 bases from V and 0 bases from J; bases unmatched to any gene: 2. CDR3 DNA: TGTGCCAGCAGCCAATGGACTAGTAGCACAGATACGCAGTATTTT. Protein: CASSQWTSSTDTQYF.

The CDR3 region is CASSPQQGSNTGELFF. CDR3 DNA: TGTGCCAGCTCACCTCAACAGGGATCGAACACCGGGGAGCTGTTTTTT. V is TRBV18 and J is TRBJ2-2; possibly TRBD1 for D (6 bases). CDR3 size: 16 residues. The V end was cut by 3 bases, the J end by 0 bases, with 11 bases between. Germline CDR1 is KGHSH and CDR2 is LQKENI.

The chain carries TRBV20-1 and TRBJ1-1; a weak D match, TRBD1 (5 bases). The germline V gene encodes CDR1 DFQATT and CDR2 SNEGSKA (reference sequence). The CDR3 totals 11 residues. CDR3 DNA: TGCACCTCGGGGGGGAACACTGAAGCTTTCTTT. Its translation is CTSGGNTEAFF.

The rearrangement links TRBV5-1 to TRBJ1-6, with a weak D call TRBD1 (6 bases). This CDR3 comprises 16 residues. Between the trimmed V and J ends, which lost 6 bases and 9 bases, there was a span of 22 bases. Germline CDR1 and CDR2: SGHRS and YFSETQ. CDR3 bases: TGCGCCAGCACCCCGGGGTTGGGGGGGCGAGGTTCACCCCTCCACTTT. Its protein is CASTPGLGGRGSPLHF.

CDR3 protein: CATSRTGTQGWDQETQYF. The CDR3 DNA reads as TGTGCCACCAGCAGAACCGGGACACAGGGGTGGGACCAAGAGACCCAGTACTTC. V gene TRBV15 combines with J gene TRBJ2-5; 7 nucleotides align to TRBD1. CDR1 and CDR2 (germline): LNHNV, YYDKDF (reference sequence). J lost 0 bases, V lost 2 bases, and 12 bases had no gene match. The CDR3 contains 18 residues. Full variable domain (remainder filled in from reference TRBV15 and TRBJ2-5): DAMVIQNPRYQVTQFGKPVTLSCSQTLNHNVMYWYQQKSSQAPKLLFHYYDKDFNNEADTPDNFQSRRPNTSFCFLDIRSPGLGDTAMYLCATSRTGTQGWDQETQYFGPGTRLLVL.

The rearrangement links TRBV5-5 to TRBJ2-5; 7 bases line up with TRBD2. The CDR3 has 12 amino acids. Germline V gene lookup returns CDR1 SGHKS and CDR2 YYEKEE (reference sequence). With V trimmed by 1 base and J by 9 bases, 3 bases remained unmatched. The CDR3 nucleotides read TGTGCCAGCAGCTTGACTAGCGAGTCCCAGTACTTC. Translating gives CASSLTSESQYF.

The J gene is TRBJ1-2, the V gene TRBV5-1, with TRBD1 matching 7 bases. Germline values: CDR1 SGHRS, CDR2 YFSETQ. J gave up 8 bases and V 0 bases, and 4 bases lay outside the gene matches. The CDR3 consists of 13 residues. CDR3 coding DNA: TGCGCCAGCAGCTTGGGACAGGGATTCGGCTACACCTTC. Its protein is CASSLGQGFGYTF.

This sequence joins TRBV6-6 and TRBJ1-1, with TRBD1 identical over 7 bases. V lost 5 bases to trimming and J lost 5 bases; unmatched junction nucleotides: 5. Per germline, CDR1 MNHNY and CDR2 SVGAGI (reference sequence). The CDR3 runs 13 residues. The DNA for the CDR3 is TGTGCCAGCAGTGCACAGGGGTGGACTGAAGCTTTCTTT. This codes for CASSAQGWTEAFF.

The CDR3 sequence: CSVEVSNYGYTF. As DNA, the CDR3 is TGCAGCGTTGAAGTGAGCAACTATGGCTACACCTTC. V usage is TRBV29-1 and J usage is TRBJ1-2; D uncertain. The CDR3 is 12 residues long. Per germline, CDR1 SQVTM and CDR2 ANQGSEA. With 1 base removed from V and 2 bases from J, the gap between germline ends came to 5 bases.

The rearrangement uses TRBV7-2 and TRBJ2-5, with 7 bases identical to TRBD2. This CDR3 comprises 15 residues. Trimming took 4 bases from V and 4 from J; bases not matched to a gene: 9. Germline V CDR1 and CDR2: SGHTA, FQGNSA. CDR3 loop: CASSSTLRGGETQYF. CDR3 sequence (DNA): TGTGCCAGCAGCTCAACTCTTCGCGGGGGAGAGACCCAGTACTTC.

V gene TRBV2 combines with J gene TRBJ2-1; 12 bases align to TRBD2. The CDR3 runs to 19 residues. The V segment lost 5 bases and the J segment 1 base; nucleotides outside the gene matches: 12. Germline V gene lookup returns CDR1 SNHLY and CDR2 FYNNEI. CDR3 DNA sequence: TGTGCCAGCAGTAGGACTAGCGGGGTGATTTTCCCTTCCTACAATGAGCAGTTCTTC. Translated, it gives CASSRTSGVIFPSYNEQFF.

The CDR3 sequence: CASRAGGQYGYTF. The CDR3 DNA reads TGTGCCAGCAGGGCAGGGGGCCAGTATGGCTACACCTTC. V and J are TRBV11-2 and TRBJ1-2; TRBD1 matches 8 bases. J lost 5 bases, V lost 6 bases, and 5 bases had no gene match. Germline CDR1 SGHAT, CDR2 FQNNGV. There are 13 residues in the CDR3. The variable domain in full, with the rest retrieved from reference TRBV11-2 and TRBJ1-2, is EAGVAQSPRYKIIEKRQSVAFWCNPISGHATLYWYQQILGQGPKLLIQFQNNGVVDDSQLPKDRFSAERLKGVDSTLKIQPAKLEDSAVYLCASRAGGQYGYTFGSGTRLTVV.

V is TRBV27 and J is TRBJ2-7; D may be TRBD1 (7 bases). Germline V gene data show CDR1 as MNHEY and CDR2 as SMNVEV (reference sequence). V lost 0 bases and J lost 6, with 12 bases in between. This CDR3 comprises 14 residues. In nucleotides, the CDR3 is TGTGCCAGCAGTTTATCGGAGGGGGCCGTCGAGCAGTACTTC. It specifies CASSLSEGAVEQYF.

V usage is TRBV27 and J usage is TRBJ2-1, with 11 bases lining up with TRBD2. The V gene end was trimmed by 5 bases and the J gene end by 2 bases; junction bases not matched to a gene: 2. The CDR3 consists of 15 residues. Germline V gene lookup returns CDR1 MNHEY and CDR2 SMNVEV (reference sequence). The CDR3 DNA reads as TGTGCCAGCAGTCCGACTAGCGGGGCCTACAATGAGCAGTTCTTC. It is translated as CASSPTSGAYNEQFF.

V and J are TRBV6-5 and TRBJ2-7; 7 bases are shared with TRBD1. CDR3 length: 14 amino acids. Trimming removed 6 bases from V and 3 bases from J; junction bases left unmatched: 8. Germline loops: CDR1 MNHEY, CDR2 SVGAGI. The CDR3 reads CASRRDSLNYEQYF. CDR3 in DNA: TGTGCCAGCAGACGGGACAGTCTTAACTACGAGCAGTACTTC.

The CDR3 is CASREEEGNQPQHF. In DNA, the CDR3 is TGCGCCAGCAGGGAAGAGGAGGGCAATCAGCCCCAGCATTTT. The chain couples TRBV10-1 to TRBJ1-5; D is ambiguous. The CDR3 has 14 residues. Germline V gives CDR1 WNHNN, CDR2 SYGVQD (reference sequence). V was clipped by 6 bases and J by 2 bases, with 11 bases between them.

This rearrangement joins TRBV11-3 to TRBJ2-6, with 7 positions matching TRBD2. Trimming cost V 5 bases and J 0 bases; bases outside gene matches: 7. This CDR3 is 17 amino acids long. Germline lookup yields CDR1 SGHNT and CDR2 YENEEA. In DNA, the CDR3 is TGTGCCAGCAGCGGCGGGGGTTTAGCCTCTGGGGCCAACGTCCTGACTTTC. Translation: CASSGGGLASGANVLTF.

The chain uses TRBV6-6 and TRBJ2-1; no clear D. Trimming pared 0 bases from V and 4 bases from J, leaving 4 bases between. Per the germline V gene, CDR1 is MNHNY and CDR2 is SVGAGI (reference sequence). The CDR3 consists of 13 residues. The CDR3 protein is CASSYSSYNEQFF. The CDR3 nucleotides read TGTGCCAGCAGTTACTCTTCGTACAATGAGCAGTTCTTC.

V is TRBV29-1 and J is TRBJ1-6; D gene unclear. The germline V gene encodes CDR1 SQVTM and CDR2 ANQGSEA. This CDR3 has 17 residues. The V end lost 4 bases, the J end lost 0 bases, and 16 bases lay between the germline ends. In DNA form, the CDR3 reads TGCAGCGTTGTCCGGACGGACTGGAGCTCCTATAATTCACCCCTCCACTTT. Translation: CSVVRTDWSSYNSPLHF. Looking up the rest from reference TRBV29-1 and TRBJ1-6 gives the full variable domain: SAVISQKPSRDICQRGTSLTIQCQVDSQVTMMFWYRQQPGQSLTLIATANQGSEATYESGFVIDKFPISRPNLTFSTLTVSNMSPEDSSIYLCSVVRTDWSSYNSPLHFGNGTRLTVT.